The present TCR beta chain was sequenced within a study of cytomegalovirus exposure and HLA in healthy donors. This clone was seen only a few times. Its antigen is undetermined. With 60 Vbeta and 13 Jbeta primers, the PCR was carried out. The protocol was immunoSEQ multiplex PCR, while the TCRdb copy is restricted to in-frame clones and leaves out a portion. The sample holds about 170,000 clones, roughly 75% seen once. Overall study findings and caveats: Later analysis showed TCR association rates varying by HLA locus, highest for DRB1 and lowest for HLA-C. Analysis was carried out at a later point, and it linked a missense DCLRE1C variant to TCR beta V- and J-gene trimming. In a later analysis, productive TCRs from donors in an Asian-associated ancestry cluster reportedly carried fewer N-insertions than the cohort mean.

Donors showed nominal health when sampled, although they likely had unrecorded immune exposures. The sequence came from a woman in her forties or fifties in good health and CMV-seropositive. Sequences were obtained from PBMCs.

The CDR3, as DNA: TGTGCCAGCAGTGAGGGGCAGGGCTACACCTTC. Translating it yields CASSEGQGYTF. V is TRBV6-1 and J is TRBJ1-2, with D possibly matching TRBD1 (5 bases). This CDR3 spans 11 amino acids. CDR1 is MNHNS, CDR2 SASEGT, per germline. Trimming took 3 bases from V and 8 from J, leaving 7 bases between them.